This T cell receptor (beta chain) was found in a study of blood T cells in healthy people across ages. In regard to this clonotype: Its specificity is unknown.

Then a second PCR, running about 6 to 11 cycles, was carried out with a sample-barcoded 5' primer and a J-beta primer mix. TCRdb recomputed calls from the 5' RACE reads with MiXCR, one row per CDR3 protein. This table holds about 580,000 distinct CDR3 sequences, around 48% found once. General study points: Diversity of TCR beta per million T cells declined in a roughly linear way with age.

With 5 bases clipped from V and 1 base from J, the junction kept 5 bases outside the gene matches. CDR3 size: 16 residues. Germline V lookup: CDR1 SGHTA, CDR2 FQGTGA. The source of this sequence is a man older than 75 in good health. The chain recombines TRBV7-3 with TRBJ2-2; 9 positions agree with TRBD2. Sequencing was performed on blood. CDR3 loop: CASSKQAGGNTGELFF. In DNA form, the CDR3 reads TGTGCCAGCAGCAAACAAGCGGGGGGGAACACCGGGGAGCTGTTTTTT.